The 12 T cell receptor beta chains in this list originate from one sample, sequenced in a study of blood T cell repertoires in COVID-19. Assay used: immunoSEQ multiplex PCR; TCRdb lists only in-frame clones, some missing. The sample has some 140,000 clones, 85% to 90% seen once. Sequenced: peripheral blood. All receptors come from a human donor in a cohort sampled during active COVID-19.

This clone is a singleton in its sample. The chain has TRBV24-1 and TRBJ2-1; 11 nucleotides align to TRBD2. J lost 1 base, V lost 4 bases, and 2 bases had no gene match. CDR3 length: 16 amino acids. CDR1 is KGHDR, CDR2 SFDVKD, per germline. The CDR3 nucleotides are TGTGCCACCAGTGACGGACTAGCGGGTTCCTACAATGAGCAGTTCTTC. This codes for CATSDGLAGSYNEQFF.

The gene calls are TRBV7-8 and TRBJ1-1; D gene unclear. The V gene's germline CDR1 is SGHVS and CDR2 FQNEAQ. This CDR3 contains 14 residues. V was trimmed by 1 base and J by 4 bases, leaving 10 bases between them. The CDR3 here is CASSLDGVSTEAFF. The CDR3 DNA is TGTGCCAGCAGCTTAGACGGGGTAAGCACTGAAGCTTTCTTT.

The gene calls are TRBV6-5 and TRBJ1-6, with D possibly TRBD1 on 5 matching bases. There are 14 residues in the CDR3. V was cut by 6 bases and J by 5 bases, with 11 bases left in between. CDR1 MNHEY and CDR2 SVGAGI come from the germline V gene. The CDR3 DNA reads TGTGCCAGCAGCTTCGACAGCGATAATTCACCCCTCCACTTT. It encodes CASSFDSDNSPLHF.

The rearrangement uses TRBV5-1 and TRBJ1-1; tentative D call: TRBD1 (6 bases). Per the germline V gene, CDR1 is SGHRS and CDR2 is YFSETQ. Deletions cut 6 bases from V and 3 bases from J, with 18 bases between. The CDR3 runs to 15 residues. CDR3 DNA: TGCGCCAGCAAAACCGGGACATATGAGGACACTGAAGCTTTCTTT. Amino acids: CASKTGTYEDTEAFF.

This chain connects TRBV30 to TRBJ2-2, with 7 bases matching TRBD2. V lost 2 bases, J lost 6 bases, and 6 bases stayed unmatched. The CDR3 runs 14 residues. In germline, CDR1 is GTSNPN, CDR2 SVGIG (reference sequence). CDR3 bases: TGTGCCTGGAGTACGCTGGGGGGGGCCGGGGAGCTGTTTTTT. This encodes CAWSTLGGAGELFF.

The genes are TRBV7-8 and TRBJ1-1; D ambiguous. This CDR3 spans 12 amino acids. Trimming stripped 3 bases from V and 3 bases from J, with 5 bases between. Germline CDR1 and CDR2: SGHVS and FQNEAQ. The DNA for the CDR3 is TGTGCCAGCAGCTTGCGGCACACTGAAGCTTTCTTT. It encodes CASSLRHTEAFF.

CDR3 residues: CASSLVTSGRARFF. The CDR3 nucleotides read TGCGCCAGCAGCTTGGTCACTAGCGGGAGGGCCCGGTTCTTC. This chain connects TRBV5-1 to TRBJ2-1, with TRBD2 matching over 13 bases. The CDR3 extends over 14 amino acids. Germline V gives CDR1 SGHRS, CDR2 YFSETQ. V lost 0 bases to trimming and J lost 15 bases; unmatched junction nucleotides: 6. The variable domain in full, completed from reference TRBV5-1 and TRBJ2-1, reads KAGVTQTPRYLIKTRGQQVTLSCSPISGHRSVSWYQQTPGQGLQFLFEYFSETQRNKGNFPGRFSGRQFSNSRSEMNVSTLELGDSALYLCASSLVTSGRARFFGPGTRLTVL.

This clone came up once. This sequence joins TRBV7-2 and TRBJ2-7; D gene ambiguous. The CDR3 totals 12 residues. Per germline, CDR1 SGHTA and CDR2 FQGNSA. The germline V and J ends were trimmed by 4 bases and 3 bases, with 7 bases remaining between them. CDR3 sequence (DNA): TGTGCCAGCAGCTCGTCCCTCTACGAGCAGTACTTC. Protein sequence: CASSSSLYEQYF. Full variable domain (remainder filled in from reference TRBV7-2 and TRBJ2-7): GAGVSQSPSNKVTEKGKDVELRCDPISGHTALYWYRQSLGQGLEFLIYFQGNSAPDKSGLPSDRFSAERTGGSVSTLTIQRTQQEDSAVYLCASSSSLYEQYFGPGTRLTVT.

The gene calls are TRBV20-1 and TRBJ1-1; no clear D. The CDR3 is 11 residues long. The V gene's germline CDR1 is DFQATT and CDR2 SNEGSKA (reference sequence). Trimming cost V 7 bases and J 2 bases, with 8 bases left between them. CDR3 nucleotide sequence: TGCAGTGTGGCGGAAAACACTGAAGCTTTCTTT. The encoded protein is CSVAENTEAFF.

This clone appeared a single time. This chain connects TRBV5-1 to TRBJ1-1; no reliable D call. Germline assignment: CDR1 SGHRS and CDR2 YFSETQ. V was clipped by 2 bases and J by 5 bases, with 7 bases between them. The CDR3 runs to 12 residues. As DNA, the CDR3 is TGCGCCAGCAGCTTCGAGGGAACTGAAGCTTTCTTT. Translating gives CASSFEGTEAFF.

The chain employs TRBV9 and TRBJ2-1, with a tentative D call TRBD1 (5 bases). Per the germline V gene, CDR1 is SGDLS and CDR2 is YYNGEE. V lost 0 bases and J lost 6, with 13 bases in between. CDR3 length: 15 residues. CDR3 DNA: TGTGCCAGCAGCGTAGACGAGGAAGGGGTCAATGAGCAGTTCTTC. It yields the protein CASSVDEEGVNEQFF.

This chain joins TRBV9 and TRBJ2-7; D is perhaps TRBD1 (6 bases). The germline CDR1 and CDR2 sequences are SGDLS and YYNGEE. Trimming took off 0 bases at V and 3 bases at J, with 13 bases between the two ends. This CDR3 contains 15 residues. CDR3: CASSVAWDTGYEQYF. The DNA for the CDR3 is TGTGCCAGCAGCGTAGCTTGGGACACGGGCTACGAGCAGTACTTC.